The clone carrying this T cell receptor (beta chain) showed up just a few times. Antigen specificity is unknown. This sample was taken from a study of T-cell reconstitution after alpha-beta-depleted transplantation in children. The library targeted TCRbeta and was prepared with unique molecular identifiers. TCRdb reprocessed the PCR reads via MiXCR and lists one record per CDR3 protein. Of 500,000 or so distinct CDR3 sequences in the sample, around 10% were seen once. Study-level points and caveats: Surviving recipient T cells and thymic progenitors underlay high day-60 TCRbeta diversity in some patients. Newly made T cells mostly supplied T-cell counts and diversity one year after transplant.

This specimen consisted of PBMCs, mostly from graft donor cells, obtained 180 days after TCRalphabeta/CD19-depleted stem cell transplant. The TCR comes from a female patient younger than 10 who had a stem cell transplant for aplastic anemia, so the T cells may come from the graft donor.

DNA of the CDR3: TGTGCCAGCAGAGAAATGACAGGGGCTCCCGAGCAGTACTTC. Translated: CASREMTGAPEQYF. The chain joins TRBV28 to TRBJ2-7; 8 bases are shared with TRBD1. This CDR3 is built from 14 residues. Looked up from germline, CDR1 is MDHEN and CDR2 is SYDVKM. Unmatched junction bases numbered 10, after V lost 6 bases and J lost 6 bases.